This TCR beta chain was captured by sequencing in a study of T cell changes during pregnancy in multiple sclerosis. Measured with immunoSEQ multiplex PCR; TCRdb has only the in-frame clones, and not every one. The data hold 100,000 or so clones, with about 92% observed a single time. This CDR3 contains 15 residues. J was trimmed by 6 bases and V by 2 bases; bases with no gene match: 5. Germline V gene lookup returns CDR1 MNHEY and CDR2 SVGAGI. The receptor comes from a female donor with multiple sclerosis, enrolled in a pregnancy study. V usage is TRBV6-5 and J usage is TRBJ2-2, with TRBD1 matching over 8 bases. The sequences come from peripheral blood, collected in the second trimester of pregnancy. CDR3 region: CASSYLQGAPGELFF. The CDR3 region has the DNA TGTGCCAGCAGTTACCTTCAGGGGGCACCCGGGGAGCTGTTTTTT.